This paragraph reports one T cell receptor (beta chain). The antigen is unknown. The unique tags termed UMIs, each holding a 6-nucleotide sample barcode, were added by means of template switching. TCRdb reprocessed the 5' RACE reads and keeps a single row for each CDR3 protein, giving no DNA. This table lists 300,000 to 400,000 distinct CDR3 sequences. The source of the sample is a study of monozygotic twins with inflammatory bowel disease. Germline V gene data show CDR1 as SGHTA and CDR2 as FQGTGA. The CDR3 length is 14 residues. Regarding the study as a whole: Lower sharing of clonotypes with other individuals was seen in IBD patients than in healthy twins. This was most marked in patients showing signs of disease activity.

The V gene is TRBV7-3, the J gene TRBJ2-1; checking the TCRdb D call of TRBD2 is not possible without DNA. Sample: blood. This TCR was sampled from a human donor with ulcerative colitis or Crohn's disease, or a healthy co-twin of an affected twin (not recorded which). The CDR3 loop is CASSWASGHNEQFF. Variable domain in full (rest from reference TRBV7-3 and TRBJ2-1): GAGVSQTPSNKVTEKGKYVELRCDPISGHTALYWYRQSLGQGPEFLIYFQGTGAADDSGLPNDRFFAVRPEGSVSTLKIQRTERGDSAVYLCASSWASGHNEQFFGPGTRLTVL.